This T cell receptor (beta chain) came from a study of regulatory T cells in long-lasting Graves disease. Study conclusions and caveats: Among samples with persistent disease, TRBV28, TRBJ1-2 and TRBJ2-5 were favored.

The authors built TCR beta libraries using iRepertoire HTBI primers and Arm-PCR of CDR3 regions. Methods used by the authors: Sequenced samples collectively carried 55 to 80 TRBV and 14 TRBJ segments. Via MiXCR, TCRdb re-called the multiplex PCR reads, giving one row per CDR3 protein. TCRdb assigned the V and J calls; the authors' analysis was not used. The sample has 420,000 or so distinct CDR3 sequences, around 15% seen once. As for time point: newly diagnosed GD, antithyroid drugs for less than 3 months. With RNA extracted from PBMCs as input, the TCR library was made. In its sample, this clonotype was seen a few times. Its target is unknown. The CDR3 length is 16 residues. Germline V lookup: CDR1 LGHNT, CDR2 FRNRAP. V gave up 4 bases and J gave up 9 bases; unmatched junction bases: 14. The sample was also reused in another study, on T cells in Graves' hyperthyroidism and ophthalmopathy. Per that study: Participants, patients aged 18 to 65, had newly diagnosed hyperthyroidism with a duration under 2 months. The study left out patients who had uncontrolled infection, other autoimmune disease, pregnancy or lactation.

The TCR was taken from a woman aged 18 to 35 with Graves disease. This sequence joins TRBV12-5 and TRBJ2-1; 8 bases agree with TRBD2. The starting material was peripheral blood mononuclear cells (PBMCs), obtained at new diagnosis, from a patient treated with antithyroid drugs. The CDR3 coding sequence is TGTGCTAGTGGTTCCCATACAGCGGGAGTTGTCGGTGAGCAGTTCTTC. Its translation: CASGSHTAGVVGEQFF.